A single sample is the source of the 29 T cell receptor beta chains below, sequenced in a study of identical twins. TCRdb reanalysed the 5' RACE reads using MiXCR and keeps one entry per CDR3 protein. The sample has more than 400,000 distinct CDR3 sequences, 13% to 15% seen once. The same sample was also studied in work on yellow fever vaccine responses in identical twins.

Material for sequencing was CD4+ T cells sorted from blood. Receptor source: a woman aged 18-29 years in good health.

Only a few counts were recorded for this clonotype. This rearrangement joins TRBV10-3 to TRBJ2-1, with D possibly being TRBD2 (6 bases). V was clipped by 0 bases and J by 8 bases, with 14 bases between them. The CDR3 runs to 15 residues. CDR1 is ENHRY and CDR2 is SYGVKD in the germline V gene. The CDR3 region has the DNA TGTGCCATCAGTGAGTCGGTGGGGGGTGAATATGAGCAGTTCTTC. Amino acids: CAISESVGGEYEQFF.

This clonotype was seen a single time. The chain joins TRBV5-1 to TRBJ2-7; TRBD2 aligns across 15 bases. CDR3 length: 17 amino acids. Per germline, CDR1 SGHRS and CDR2 YFSETQ. Germline trimming cut 5 bases from V and 0 bases from J; bases unmatched to any gene: 6. CDR3 region: CASRGLAGGRSSYEQYV. The CDR3 DNA follows: TGCGCCAGCAGGGGACTAGCGGGGGGCCGGAGCTCCTACGAGCAGTACGTC.

The CDR3 is CASSLEGLRGGEQFF. The CDR3 DNA sequence: TGTGCCAGCAGCTTAGAGGGCCTCAGGGGGGGTGAGCAGTTCTTC. This chain uses TRBV7-8 with TRBJ2-1; D assignment may be TRBD1 or TRBD2 (7 bases each). The CDR3 consists of 15 residues. V gave up 1 base and J gave up 9 bases, with 16 bases separating them. Germline CDR1 is SGHVS and CDR2 is FQNEAQ.

DNA of the CDR3: TGCGCCAGCAGCGTCGAAGTCACGCAGTATTTT. This encodes CASSVEVTQYF. V usage is TRBV5-1 and J usage is TRBJ2-3; D unclear. This CDR3 is 11 amino acids long. CDR1 SGHRS and CDR2 YFSETQ come from the germline V gene. Trimming shortened V by 4 bases and J by 9 bases, and 9 bases separated the two germline ends. The whole variable domain, filled in from reference TRBV5-1 and TRBJ2-3, reads KAGVTQTPRYLIKTRGQQVTLSCSPISGHRSVSWYQQTPGQGLQFLFEYFSETQRNKGNFPGRFSGRQFSNSRSEMNVSTLELGDSALYLCASSVEVTQYFGPGTRLTVL.

The J gene is TRBJ2-1, the V gene TRBV12-3 or TRBV12-4; 9 nucleotides line up with TRBD1. CDR3 length: 14 residues. Germline trimming cut 5 bases from V and 7 bases from J; bases unmatched to any gene: 6. CDR3 bases: TGTGCCAGCAGTCTGACAGGGGGGTGGAATGAGCAGTTCTTC. Protein sequence: CASSLTGGWNEQFF.

The table lists this clonotype with a few counts. V and J are TRBV28 and TRBJ2-2; D possibly matches TRBD1 or TRBD2 (5 bases each). CDR1 is MDHEN, CDR2 SYDVKM, per germline. Trimming shortened V by 7 bases and J by 6 bases, and 18 bases separated the two germline ends. The CDR3 consists of 15 residues. The DNA of the CDR3 is TGTGCCAGCAAACCCGGGGCCAGGTGGGCCGGGGAGCTGTTTTTT. This sequence encodes CASKPGARWAGELFF. Variable domain in full (rest from reference TRBV28 and TRBJ2-2): DVKVTQSSRYLVKRTGEKVFLECVQDMDHENMFWYRQDPGLGLRLIYFSYDVKMKEKGDIPEGYSVSREKKERFSLILESASTNQTSMYLCASKPGARWAGELFFGEGSRLTVL.

This clonotype was seen ten or more times. V usage is TRBV12-3 or TRBV12-4 and J usage is TRBJ2-1; D is unresolved. The CDR3 has 14 residues. The V and J ends lost 1 base and 1 base respectively, with 5 bases between them. As DNA, the CDR3 is TGTGCCAGCAGTTTAGGATGGTCCTACAATGAGCAGTTCTTC. Protein: CASSLGWSYNEQFF.

The chain links TRBV12-3 or TRBV12-4 to TRBJ2-2; TRBD2 is a possible D gene (6 bases). Trimming cost V 3 bases and J 2 bases, with 16 bases left between them. The CDR3 is 17 amino acids. The DNA for the CDR3 is TGTGCCAGCAGTTTGGGCTCTGCTAGCGTTAACACCGGGGAGCTGTTTTTT. Protein sequence: CASSLGSASVNTGELFF.

The chain joins TRBV18 to TRBJ2-1, with 10 bases fitting TRBD2. Trimming cost V 2 bases and J 6 bases; bases outside gene matches: 7. Germline CDR1 is KGHSH and CDR2 is LQKENI. This CDR3 contains 16 residues. The CDR3 protein is CASSPKREGLANEQFF. CDR3 bases: TGTGCCAGCTCACCAAAGCGGGAGGGCCTGGCCAATGAGCAGTTCTTC.

The V and J genes are TRBV7-2 and TRBJ2-2; D is perhaps TRBD2 (6 bases). There are 15 residues in the CDR3. The germline gives CDR1 SGHTA, CDR2 FQGNSA. Deletions cut 6 bases from V and 4 bases from J, with 15 bases between. This CDR3 reads CASRATLAGTGELFF. CDR3 DNA sequence: TGTGCCAGCAGGGCCACACTAGCCGGCACCGGGGAGCTGTTTTTT. The variable domain in full, completed from reference TRBV7-2 and TRBJ2-2, reads GAGVSQSPSNKVTEKGKDVELRCDPISGHTALYWYRQSLGQGLEFLIYFQGNSAPDKSGLPSDRFSAERTGGSVSTLTIQRTQQEDSAVYLCASRATLAGTGELFFGEGSRLTVL.

This clonotype turned up a few times. The chain combines TRBV9 with TRBJ2-5, with TRBD2 matching 8 bases. This CDR3 region has 15 residues. CDR1 and CDR2 from the germline V gene are SGDLS and YYNGEE. Losses at the gene ends were 3 bases for V and 2 bases for J; bases not matched to a gene: 6. CDR3 in DNA: TGTGCCAGCAGCGAGGGGACTAGAATACAAGAGACCCAGTACTTC. It translates to CASSEGTRIQETQYF.

This rearrangement joins TRBV29-1 to TRBJ2-5; 12 positions agree with TRBD1. The V gene end was trimmed by 6 bases and the J gene end by 6 bases; junction bases not matched to a gene: 5. Germline V gene data show CDR1 as SQVTM and CDR2 as ANQGSEA. This CDR3 spans 13 amino acids. The CDR3 loop is CSVGTGGSKTQYF. The DNA for the CDR3 is TGCAGCGTGGGGACAGGGGGCTCGAAGACCCAGTACTTC.

The chain couples TRBV20-1 to TRBJ2-5; D ambiguous. CDR1 is DFQATT and CDR2 is SNEGSKA in the germline V gene (reference sequence). CDR3 length equals 13 residues. Trimming stripped 5 bases from V and 0 bases from J, with 10 bases between. CDR3 DNA sequence: TGCAGTGCTGACCACCCCTACCAAGAGACCCAGTACTTC. Its protein is CSADHPYQETQYF.

This clonotype was seen more than once but under ten times. V gene TRBV9 combines with J gene TRBJ2-3, with TRBD2 matching 9 bases. Germline V CDR1 and CDR2: SGDLS, YYNGEE. This CDR3 region has 15 residues. After removal of 3 bases from V and 1 base from J, the junction contained 3 bases not matched to a gene. In DNA form, the CDR3 reads TGTGCCAGCAGCGCCGGACTAGCGCGCACAGATACGCAGTATTTT. It encodes CASSAGLARTDTQYF.

The table lists this clonotype with a few counts. The CDR3 region has the DNA TGCAGCGGGGGACAGCTGAACACCGGGGAGCTGTTTTTT. This translates into CSGGQLNTGELFF. The V call is TRBV29-1, the J call TRBJ2-2; 7 bases map to TRBD1. This CDR3 comprises 13 residues. V gave up 7 bases and J gave up 1 base; unmatched junction bases: 3. Germline CDR1 reads SQVTM; CDR2 reads ANQGSEA.

This clonotype was detected only a few times. J is TRBJ2-2 and V is TRBV2; D not certain. Trimming removed 6 bases from V and 3 bases from J, with 5 bases in between. The germline gives CDR1 SNHLY, CDR2 FYNNEI. The CDR3 loop spans 12 amino acids. The CDR3: CASRQHTGELFF. The CDR3, as DNA: TGTGCCAGCAGACAACACACCGGGGAGCTGTTTTTT.

This clonotype has more than one count but fewer than ten. The chain uses TRBV24-1 and TRBJ2-7; D unclear. Germline V CDR1 and CDR2: KGHDR, SFDVKD. The CDR3 is made up of 16 amino acids. V dropped 1 base and J dropped 0 bases, with 12 bases sitting between them. The CDR3 reads CATSDFRSFNSYEQYV. Here the CDR3 DNA reads TGTGCCACCAGTGATTTTCGTTCCTTTAACTCCTACGAGCAGTACGTC.

The CDR3 sequence: CASSLRRDKETQYF. The DNA for the CDR3 is TGTGCCAGCAGCCTTCGACGGGACAAAGAGACCCAGTACTTC. The chain combines TRBV11-2 with TRBJ2-5, with TRBD1 as a possible D gene (6 bases). The CDR3 is 14 residues long. Germline CDR1 reads SGHAT; CDR2 reads FQNNGV. V gave up 5 bases and J gave up 3 bases, with 13 bases separating them.

The gene calls are TRBV6-5 and TRBJ1-1, with 8 nucleotides matching TRBD1. Germline CDR1 and CDR2: MNHEY and SVGAGI. J gave up 7 bases and V 6 bases, and 4 bases lay outside the gene matches. This CDR3 is 12 amino acids long. The CDR3 DNA follows: TGTGCCAGCAGCACCACAGGGGGTGAAGCTTTCTTT. Its translation: CASSTTGGEAFF.

The chain links TRBV25-1 to TRBJ1-1; perhaps TRBD1 as D (6 bases). Germline values: CDR1 MGHDK, CDR2 SYGVNS. Trimming cost V 4 bases and J 1 base, with 16 bases left between them. The CDR3 sequence is 16 residues long. CDR3 nucleotides: TGTGCCAGCAGTGCCCTACCCAGGGGTACGAACACTGAAGCTTTCTTT. The encoded protein is CASSALPRGTNTEAFF. Variable domain in full (rest from reference TRBV25-1 and TRBJ1-1): EADIYQTPRYLVIGTGKKITLECSQTMGHDKMYWYQQDPGMELHLIHYSYGVNSTEKGDLSSESTVSRIRTEHFPLTLESARPSHTSQYLCASSALPRGTNTEAFFGQGTRLTVV.

The chain couples TRBV27 to TRBJ1-2; 7 bases fit TRBD1. CDR3 size: 16 residues. CDR1 is MNHEY and CDR2 is SMNVEV in the germline V gene (reference sequence). The V gene end was trimmed by 0 bases and the J gene end by 2 bases; junction bases not matched to a gene: 6. The CDR3 nucleotides are TGTGCCAGCAGTTTATCGTCGAGGGGGCAAAACTATGGCTACACCTTC. Its translation: CASSLSSRGQNYGYTF.

The chain uses TRBV20-1 and TRBJ2-5; TRBD1 agrees at 10 bases. Per germline, CDR1 DFQATT and CDR2 SNEGSKA (reference sequence). The V and J ends lost 1 base and 4 bases, in that order; junction bases with no gene match: 6. This CDR3 has 15 amino acids. The CDR3 here is CSARADRGQRETQYF. The CDR3 bases are TGCAGTGCTAGAGCTGACAGGGGGCAGAGAGAGACCCAGTACTTC.

The V and J genes are TRBV2 and TRBJ1-5, with D possibly being TRBD1 (5 bases). The CDR3 spans 13 residues. Germline lookup yields CDR1 SNHLY and CDR2 FYNNEI. The V end lost 6 bases, the J end lost 6 bases, and 12 bases lay between the germline ends. CDR3 sequence reads: CASRTDGGQPQHF. CDR3 bases: TGTGCCAGCAGGACAGATGGCGGTCAGCCCCAGCATTTT.

This clonotype was seen more than once but under ten times. The chain joins TRBV27 to TRBJ2-3; D might be TRBD1 or TRBD2, each matching 5 bases. The CDR3 is made up of 15 amino acids. Germline V CDR1 and CDR2: MNHEY, SMNVEV (reference sequence). Between the trimmed V and J ends, which lost 3 bases and 5 bases, there was a span of 15 bases. CDR3 nucleotide sequence: TGTGCCAGCAGTTTGGGGCGGGTAGCCAGAGATACGCAGTATTTT. This codes for CASSLGRVARDTQYF.

In its sample, this clonotype was seen a few times. The chain joins TRBV10-3 to TRBJ1-5; D remains ambiguous. Germline CDR1 and CDR2: ENHRY and SYGVKD. This CDR3 spans 13 amino acids. Trimming left V 11 bases short and J 4 bases short, with 15 bases between. The CDR3 bases are TGTGCCGCCCAAGCAGACCGAAATCAGCCCCAGCATTTT. It is translated as CAAQADRNQPQHF.

This clonotype was recorded a few times. The chain is built from TRBV15 and TRBJ2-7; TRBD1 agrees at 7 bases. The CDR3 spans 17 residues. Trimming cost V 3 bases and J 5 bases; bases outside gene matches: 16. Germline V gene sequence: CDR1 LNHNV, CDR2 YYDKDF (reference sequence). CDR3 nucleotide sequence: TGTGCCACCAGCAGGAAAGAAAGGGGGCTCGCAGGGCACGAGCAGTACTTC. This encodes CATSRKERGLAGHEQYF.

This sequence joins TRBV5-1 and TRBJ2-2; unclear D gene. CDR3 length: 14 residues. Trimming took off 3 bases at V and 4 bases at J, with 10 bases between the two ends. In germline, CDR1 is SGHRS, CDR2 YFSETQ. CDR3 sequence (DNA): TGCGCCAGCAGCTCGGACGGATTCACCGGGGAGCTGTTTTTT. Translating it yields CASSSDGFTGELFF.

The chain combines TRBV28 with TRBJ2-5; TRBD2 matches at 10 bases. This CDR3 has 18 residues. CDR1 is MDHEN, CDR2 SYDVKM, per germline. Trimming removed 3 bases from V and 1 base from J; junction bases left unmatched: 11. CDR3 residues: CASSFQRGIAGGQETQYF. CDR3 in DNA: TGTGCCAGCAGTTTCCAGCGGGGAATAGCGGGGGGCCAAGAGACCCAGTACTTC.

The V gene is TRBV19, the J gene TRBJ2-3, with no clear D. The CDR3 runs 15 residues. The V and J ends lost 1 base and 2 bases respectively, with 10 bases between them. Germline V gene lookup returns CDR1 LNHDA and CDR2 SQIVND (reference sequence). This chain's CDR3 is CASSIVLLNTDTQYF. As DNA, the CDR3 is TGTGCCAGTAGTATAGTCCTCCTAAACACAGATACGCAGTATTTT.